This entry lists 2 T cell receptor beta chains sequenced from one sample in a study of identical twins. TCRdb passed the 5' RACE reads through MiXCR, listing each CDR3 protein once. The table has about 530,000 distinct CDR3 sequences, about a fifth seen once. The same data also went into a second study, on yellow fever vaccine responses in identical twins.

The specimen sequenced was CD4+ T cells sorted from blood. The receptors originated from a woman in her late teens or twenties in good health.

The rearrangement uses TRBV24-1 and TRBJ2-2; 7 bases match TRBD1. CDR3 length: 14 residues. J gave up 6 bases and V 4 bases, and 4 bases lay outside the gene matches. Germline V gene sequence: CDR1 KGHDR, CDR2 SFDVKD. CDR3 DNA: TGTGCCACCAGTGAACCGGACAGGCCCGGGGAGCTGTTTTTT. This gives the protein CATSEPDRPGELFF.

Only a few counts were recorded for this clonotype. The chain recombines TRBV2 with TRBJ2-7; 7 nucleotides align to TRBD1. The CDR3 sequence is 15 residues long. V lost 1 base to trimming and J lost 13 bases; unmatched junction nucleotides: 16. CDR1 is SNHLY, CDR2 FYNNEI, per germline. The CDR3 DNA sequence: TGTGCCAGCAGTGAAGGCAGTGATTCCCCGAAAGGGGGCTACGTC. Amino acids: CASSEGSDSPKGGYV.